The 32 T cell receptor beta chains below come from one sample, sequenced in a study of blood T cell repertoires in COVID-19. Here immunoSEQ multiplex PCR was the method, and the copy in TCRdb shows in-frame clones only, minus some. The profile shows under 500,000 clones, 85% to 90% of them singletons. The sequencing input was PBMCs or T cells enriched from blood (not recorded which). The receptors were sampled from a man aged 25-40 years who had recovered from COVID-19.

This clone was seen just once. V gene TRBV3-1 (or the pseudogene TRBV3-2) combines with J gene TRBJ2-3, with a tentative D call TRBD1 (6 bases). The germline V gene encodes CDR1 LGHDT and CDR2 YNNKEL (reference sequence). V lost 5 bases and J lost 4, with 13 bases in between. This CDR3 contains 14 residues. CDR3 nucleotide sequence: TGTGCCAGCAGCTCCCGGACAGTAGCAGATACGCAGTATTTT. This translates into CASSSRTVADTQYF.

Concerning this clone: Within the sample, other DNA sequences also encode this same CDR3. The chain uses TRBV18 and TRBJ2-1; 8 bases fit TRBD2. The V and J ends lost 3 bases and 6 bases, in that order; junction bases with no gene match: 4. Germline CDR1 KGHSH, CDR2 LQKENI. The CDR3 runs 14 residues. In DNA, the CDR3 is TGTGCCAGCTCACCTGGCACTAGCGGCAATGAGCAGTTCTTC. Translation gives CASSPGTSGNEQFF. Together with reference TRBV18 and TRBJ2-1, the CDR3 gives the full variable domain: NAGVMQNPRHLVRRRGQEARLRCSPMKGHSHVYWYRQLPEEGLKFMVYLQKENIIDESGMPKERFSAEFPKEGPSILRIQQVVRGDSAAYFCASSPGTSGNEQFFGPGTRLTVL.

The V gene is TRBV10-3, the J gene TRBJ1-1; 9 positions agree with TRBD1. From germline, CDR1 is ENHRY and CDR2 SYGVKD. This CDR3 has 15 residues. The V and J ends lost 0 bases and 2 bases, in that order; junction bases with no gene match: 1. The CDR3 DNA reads TGTGCCATCAGTGAGTCGGACAGGGGCAACACTGAAGCTTTCTTT. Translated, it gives CAISESDRGNTEAFF.

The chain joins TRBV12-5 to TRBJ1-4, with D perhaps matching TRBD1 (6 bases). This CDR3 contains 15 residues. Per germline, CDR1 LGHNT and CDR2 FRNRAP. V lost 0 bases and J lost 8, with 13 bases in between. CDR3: CASGLVLGGAEKLFF. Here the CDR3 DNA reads TGTGCTAGTGGTTTGGTACTCGGGGGGGCGGAAAAACTGTTTTTT.

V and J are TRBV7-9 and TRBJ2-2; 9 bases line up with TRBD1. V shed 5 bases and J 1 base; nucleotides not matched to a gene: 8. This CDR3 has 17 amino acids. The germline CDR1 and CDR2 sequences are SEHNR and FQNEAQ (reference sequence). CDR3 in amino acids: CASSPEAGQGNTGELFF. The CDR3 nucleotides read TGTGCCAGCAGCCCCGAGGCGGGACAGGGGAACACCGGGGAGCTGTTTTTT.

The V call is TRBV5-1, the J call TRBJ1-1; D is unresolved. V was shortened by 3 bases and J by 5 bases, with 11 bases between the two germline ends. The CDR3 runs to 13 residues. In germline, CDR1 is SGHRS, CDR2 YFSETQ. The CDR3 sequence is CASSYSSRTEAFF. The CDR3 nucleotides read TGCGCCAGCAGCTATTCATCGCGGACTGAAGCTTTCTTT.

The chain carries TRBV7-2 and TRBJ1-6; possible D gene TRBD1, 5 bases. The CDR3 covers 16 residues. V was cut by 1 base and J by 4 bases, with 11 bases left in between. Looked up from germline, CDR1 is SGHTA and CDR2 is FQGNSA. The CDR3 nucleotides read TGTGCCAGCAGCTTAGGGGGCGAGACGTATAATTCACCCCTCCACTTT. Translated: CASSLGGETYNSPLHF.

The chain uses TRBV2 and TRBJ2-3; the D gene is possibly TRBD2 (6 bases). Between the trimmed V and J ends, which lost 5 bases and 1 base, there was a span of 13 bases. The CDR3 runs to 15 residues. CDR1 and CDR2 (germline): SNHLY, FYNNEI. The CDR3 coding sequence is TGTGCCAGCAGTATGGAGGGCTTAGGCACAGATACGCAGTATTTT. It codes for CASSMEGLGTDTQYF.

CDR3 DNA: TGTGCCAGCAGCGCCACCGGGACAGGGGTGGACGAGCAGTACTTC. It yields the protein CASSATGTGVDEQYF. The chain employs TRBV9 and TRBJ2-7; the match to TRBD1 covers 10 bases. The germline V gene encodes CDR1 SGDLS and CDR2 YYNGEE. CDR3 length: 15 amino acids. V shed 3 bases and J 5 bases; nucleotides not matched to a gene: 8.

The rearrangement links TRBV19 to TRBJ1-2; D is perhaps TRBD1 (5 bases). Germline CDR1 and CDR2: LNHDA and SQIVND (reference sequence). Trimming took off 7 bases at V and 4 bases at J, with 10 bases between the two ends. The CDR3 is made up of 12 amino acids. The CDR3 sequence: CASMGQTYGYTF. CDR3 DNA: TGTGCCAGTATGGGGCAGACCTATGGCTACACCTTC.

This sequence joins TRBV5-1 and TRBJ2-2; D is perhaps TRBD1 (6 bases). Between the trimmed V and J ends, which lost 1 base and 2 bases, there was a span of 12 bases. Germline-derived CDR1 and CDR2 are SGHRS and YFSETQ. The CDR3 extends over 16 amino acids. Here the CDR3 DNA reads TGCGCCAGCAGCTTGCGAACAGGGACCAACACCGGGGAGCTGTTTTTT. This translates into CASSLRTGTNTGELFF.

The CDR3 loop reads CAISQAPSTGELFF. The CDR3 nucleotides read TGTGCCATCAGCCAGGCTCCTTCCACCGGGGAGCTGTTTTTT. This chain links TRBV10-3 with TRBJ2-2; no clear D gene. CDR1 is ENHRY and CDR2 is SYGVKD in the germline V gene. The CDR3 length is 14 residues. V dropped 6 bases and J dropped 4 bases, with 12 bases sitting between them.

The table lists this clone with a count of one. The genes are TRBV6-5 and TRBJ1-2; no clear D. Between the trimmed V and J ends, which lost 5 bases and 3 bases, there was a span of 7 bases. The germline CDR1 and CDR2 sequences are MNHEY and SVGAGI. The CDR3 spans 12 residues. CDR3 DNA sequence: TGTGCCAGCAGTAATAATTACTATGGCTACACCTTC. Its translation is CASSNNYYGYTF.

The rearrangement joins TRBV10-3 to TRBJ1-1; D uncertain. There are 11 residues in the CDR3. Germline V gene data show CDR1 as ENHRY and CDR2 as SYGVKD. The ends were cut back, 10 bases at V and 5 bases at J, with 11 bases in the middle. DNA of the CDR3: TGTGCCACCATAACCCGGACTGAAGCTTTCTTT. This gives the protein CATITRTEAFF.

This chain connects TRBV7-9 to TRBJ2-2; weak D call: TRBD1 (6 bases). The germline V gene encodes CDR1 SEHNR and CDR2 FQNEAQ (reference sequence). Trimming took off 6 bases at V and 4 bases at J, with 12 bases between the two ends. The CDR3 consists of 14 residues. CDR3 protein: CASRTNRVTGELFF. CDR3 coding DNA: TGTGCCAGCAGAACCAACAGGGTCACCGGGGAGCTGTTTTTT.

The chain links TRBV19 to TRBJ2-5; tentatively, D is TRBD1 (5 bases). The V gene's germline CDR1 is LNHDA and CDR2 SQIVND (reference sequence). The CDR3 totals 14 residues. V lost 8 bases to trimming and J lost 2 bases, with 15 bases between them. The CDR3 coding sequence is TGTGCCAGTTCATCAAGGGGCTTTCAAGAGACCCAGTACTTC. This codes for CASSSRGFQETQYF.

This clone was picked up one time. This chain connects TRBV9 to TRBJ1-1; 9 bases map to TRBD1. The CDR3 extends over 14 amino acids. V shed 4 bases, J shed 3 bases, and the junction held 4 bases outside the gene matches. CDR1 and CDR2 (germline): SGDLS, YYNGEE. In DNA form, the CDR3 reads TGTGCCAGCAGCTTAAGACAGGGGGACACTGAAGCTTTCTTT. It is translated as CASSLRQGDTEAFF.

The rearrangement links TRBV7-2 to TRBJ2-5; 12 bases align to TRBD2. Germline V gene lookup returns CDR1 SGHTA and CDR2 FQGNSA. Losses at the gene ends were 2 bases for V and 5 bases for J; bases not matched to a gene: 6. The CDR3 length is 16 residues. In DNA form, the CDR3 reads TGTGCCAGCAGCTTACTAGCGGGAGGGGGTAGCGAGACCCAGTACTTC. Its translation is CASSLLAGGGSETQYF. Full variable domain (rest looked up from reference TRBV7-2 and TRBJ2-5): GAGVSQSPSNKVTEKGKDVELRCDPISGHTALYWYRQSLGQGLEFLIYFQGNSAPDKSGLPSDRFSAERTGGSVSTLTIQRTQQEDSAVYLCASSLLAGGGSETQYFGPGTRLLVL.

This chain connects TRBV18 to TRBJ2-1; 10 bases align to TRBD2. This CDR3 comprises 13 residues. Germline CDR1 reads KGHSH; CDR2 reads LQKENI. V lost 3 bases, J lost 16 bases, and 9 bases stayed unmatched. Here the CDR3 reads CASSPGRLAGYFF. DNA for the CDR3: TGTGCCAGCTCACCGGGTCGACTAGCGGGTTACTTCTTC.

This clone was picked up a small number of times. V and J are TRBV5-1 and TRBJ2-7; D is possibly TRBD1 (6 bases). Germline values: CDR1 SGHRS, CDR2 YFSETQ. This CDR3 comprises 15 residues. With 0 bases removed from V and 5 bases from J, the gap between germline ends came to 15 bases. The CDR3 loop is CASSLGFQGSDEQYF. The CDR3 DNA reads TGCGCCAGCAGCTTGGGGTTCCAGGGGAGCGACGAGCAGTACTTC.

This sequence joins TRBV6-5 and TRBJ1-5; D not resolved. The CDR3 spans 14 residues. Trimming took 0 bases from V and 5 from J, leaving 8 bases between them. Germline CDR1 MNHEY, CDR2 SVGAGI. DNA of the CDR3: TGTGCCAGCAGTTACTCGATTTCGGATCAGCCCCAGCATTTT. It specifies CASSYSISDQPQHF.

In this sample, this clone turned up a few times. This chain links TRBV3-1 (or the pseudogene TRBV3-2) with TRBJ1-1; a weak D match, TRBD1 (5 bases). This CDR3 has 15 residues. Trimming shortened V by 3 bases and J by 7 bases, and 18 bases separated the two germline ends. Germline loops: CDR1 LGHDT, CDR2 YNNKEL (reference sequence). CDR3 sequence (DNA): TGTGCCAGCAGCCATAGCATCAGGGTTAACGGTGAAGCTTTCTTT. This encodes CASSHSIRVNGEAFF.

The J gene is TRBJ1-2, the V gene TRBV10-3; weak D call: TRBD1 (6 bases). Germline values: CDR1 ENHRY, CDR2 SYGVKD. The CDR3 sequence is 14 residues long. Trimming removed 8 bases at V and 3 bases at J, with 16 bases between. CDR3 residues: CAIGGGQGHYGYTF. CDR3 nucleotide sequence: TGTGCCATCGGGGGCGGCCAAGGACACTATGGCTACACCTTC.

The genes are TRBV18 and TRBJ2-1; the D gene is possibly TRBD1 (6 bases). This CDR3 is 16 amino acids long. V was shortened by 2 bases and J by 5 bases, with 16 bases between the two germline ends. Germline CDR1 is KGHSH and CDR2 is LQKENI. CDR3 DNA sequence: TGTGCCAGCTCACCAAACTCCGGGACACTTAACAATGAGCAGTTCTTC. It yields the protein CASSPNSGTLNNEQFF.

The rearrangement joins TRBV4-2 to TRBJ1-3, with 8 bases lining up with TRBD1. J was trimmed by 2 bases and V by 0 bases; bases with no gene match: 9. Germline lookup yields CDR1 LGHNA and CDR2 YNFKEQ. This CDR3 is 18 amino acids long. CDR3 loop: CASSQESDRAPPGNTIYF. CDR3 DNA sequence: TGTGCCAGCAGCCAAGAATCGGACAGGGCGCCTCCTGGAAACACCATATATTTT.

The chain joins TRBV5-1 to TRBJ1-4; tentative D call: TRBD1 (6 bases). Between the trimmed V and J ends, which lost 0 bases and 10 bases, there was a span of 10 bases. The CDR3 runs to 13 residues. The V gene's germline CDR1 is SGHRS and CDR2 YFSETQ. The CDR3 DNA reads TGCGCCAGCAGCTTGGAATCCAGGGGAAAACTGTTTTTT. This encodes CASSLESRGKLFF.

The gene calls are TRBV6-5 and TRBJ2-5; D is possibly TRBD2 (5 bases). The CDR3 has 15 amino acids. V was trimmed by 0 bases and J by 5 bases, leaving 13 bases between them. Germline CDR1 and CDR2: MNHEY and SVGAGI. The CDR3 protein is CASSYSGSRGETQYF. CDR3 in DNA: TGTGCCAGCAGTTACTCAGGGTCCCGCGGGGAGACCCAGTACTTC.

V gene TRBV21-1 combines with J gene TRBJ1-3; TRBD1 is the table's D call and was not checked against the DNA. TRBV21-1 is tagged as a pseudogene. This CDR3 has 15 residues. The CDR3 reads CASSTHGQVPATIYF. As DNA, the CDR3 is TGTGCCAGCAGCACCCATGGACAGGTCCCAGCCACCATATATTTT.

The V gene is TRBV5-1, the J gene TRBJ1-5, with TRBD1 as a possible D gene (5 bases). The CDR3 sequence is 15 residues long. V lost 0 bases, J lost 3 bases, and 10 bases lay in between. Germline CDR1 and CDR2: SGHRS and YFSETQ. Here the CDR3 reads CASSLGDSDNQPQHF. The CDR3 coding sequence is TGCGCCAGCAGCTTGGGCGACAGTGACAATCAGCCCCAGCATTTT.

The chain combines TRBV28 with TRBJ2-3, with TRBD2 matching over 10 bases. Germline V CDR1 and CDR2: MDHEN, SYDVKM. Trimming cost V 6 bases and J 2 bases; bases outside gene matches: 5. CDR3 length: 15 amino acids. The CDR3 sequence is CASSLAGVVTDTQYF. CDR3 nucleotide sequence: TGTGCCAGCAGCCTAGCGGGAGTTGTCACAGATACGCAGTATTTT.

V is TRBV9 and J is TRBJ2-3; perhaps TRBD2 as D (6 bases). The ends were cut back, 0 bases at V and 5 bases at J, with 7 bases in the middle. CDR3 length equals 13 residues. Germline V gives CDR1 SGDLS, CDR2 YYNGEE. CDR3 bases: TGTGCCAGCAGCGTAGCGGGAGAAGATACGCAGTATTTT. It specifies CASSVAGEDTQYF.

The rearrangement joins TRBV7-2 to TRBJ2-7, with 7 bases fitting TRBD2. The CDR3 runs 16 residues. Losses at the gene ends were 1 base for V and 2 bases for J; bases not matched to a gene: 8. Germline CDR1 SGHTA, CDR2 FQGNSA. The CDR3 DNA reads TGTGCCAGCAGCTTAGTGTCCGGGGGAGGGACCTACGAGCAGTACTTC. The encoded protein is CASSLVSGGGTYEQYF.